This TCR beta chain was recovered during a study of cytomegalovirus exposure and HLA in healthy donors. PCR was performed using 60 Vbeta and 13 Jbeta primers. Sequencing was performed with immunoSEQ multiplex PCR; in TCRdb, only in-frame clones are kept and a portion is missing. The profile shows approximately 88,000 clones, under 85% of them singletons. The receptor was derived from a male donor in good health and CMV-seronegative. Input material: PBMCs.

In nucleotides, the CDR3 is TGTGCCTGGAGCCGTGACAGCCTGGGACTACTGAACACTGAAGCTTTCTTT. Translation gives CAWSRDSLGLLNTEAFF. The chain has TRBV30 and TRBJ1-1, with a possible D match to TRBD1 (5 bases). The CDR3 contains 17 residues. The V gene lost 3 bases and the J gene lost 0 bases, with 20 bases spanning the gap. The germline CDR1 and CDR2 sequences are GTSNPN and SVGIG (reference sequence).